Included here is one T cell receptor beta chain sequence, with context. Preparing the TCRbeta library involved the use of unique molecular identifiers. A single record per CDR3 protein comes from TCRdb applying MiXCR to the PCR reads. The repertoire includes 450,000 to 600,000 distinct CDR3 sequences, 32% of them detected once, and around 2.4% sits in the top ten. The source of the sample is a study of T-cell reconstitution after alpha-beta-depleted transplantation in children. The CDR3 has 13 residues. The V gene end was trimmed by 7 bases and the J gene end by 4 bases; junction bases not matched to a gene: 4.

The sequence was collected from a human donor who donated a stem cell graft to a child with aplastic anemia. The V and J genes are TRBV12-3 or TRBV12-4 and TRBJ2-4; 7 positions agree with TRBD1. The material sequenced was PBMCs from the stem cell graft donor, taken from the stem cell graft. DNA of the CDR3: TGTGCCAGCACCCCGGGACAGAAAAACATTCAGTACTTC. Its protein is CASTPGQKNIQYF.